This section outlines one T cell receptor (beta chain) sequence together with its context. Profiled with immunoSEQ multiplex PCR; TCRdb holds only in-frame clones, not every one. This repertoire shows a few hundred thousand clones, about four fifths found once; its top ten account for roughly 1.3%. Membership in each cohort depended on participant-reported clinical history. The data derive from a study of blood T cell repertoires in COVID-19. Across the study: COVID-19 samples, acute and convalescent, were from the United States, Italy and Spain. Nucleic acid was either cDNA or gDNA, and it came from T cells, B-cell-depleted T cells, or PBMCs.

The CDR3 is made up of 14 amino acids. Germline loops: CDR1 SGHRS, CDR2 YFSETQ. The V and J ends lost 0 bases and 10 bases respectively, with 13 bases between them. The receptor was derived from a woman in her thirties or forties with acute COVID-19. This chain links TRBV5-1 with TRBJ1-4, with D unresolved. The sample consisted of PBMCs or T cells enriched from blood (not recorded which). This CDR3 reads CASSLDGQTLKLFF. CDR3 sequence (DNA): TGCGCCAGCAGCTTGGATGGGCAGACCTTAAAACTGTTTTTT.